The 20 T cell receptor beta chains below all came from one sample that was sequenced in a study of T cell responses to AZD1222 COVID-19 vaccine. Sequenced by immunoSEQ multiplex PCR; TCRdb stores in-frame clones only, minus some. The sample has over 25,000 clones; about 90% are singletons. This specimen was peripheral blood, taken 28 days after the second AZD1222 dose. Receptors were obtained from an adult who received the AZD1222 COVID-19 vaccine.

This clone occurred once. The junction shows a germline mismatch at one end, possibly a read error. V usage is TRBV7-7 and J usage is TRBJ2-5; D is perhaps TRBD1 (6 bases). The germline CDR1 and CDR2 sequences are SSHAT and FNYEAQ (reference sequence). The CDR3 covers 14 residues. The CDR3 DNA sequence: TGTGCTAGCAGCTTAGCTACAGGGTCAGAGACCCAGTACTTC. Translated, it gives CASSLATGSETQYF.

This clone was seen a single time. The chain employs TRBV7-2 and TRBJ1-5; no clear D. Deletions cut 0 bases from V and 6 bases from J, with 6 bases between. The CDR3 is made up of 13 amino acids. In germline, CDR1 is SGHTA, CDR2 FQGNSA. The CDR3 sequence: CASSLAAGQPQHF. CDR3 DNA: TGTGCCAGCAGCTTAGCGGCGGGTCAGCCCCAGCATTTT. The full variable domain, in which reference TRBV7-2 and TRBJ1-5 provide the parts outside the CDR3, is GAGVSQSPSNKVTEKGKDVELRCDPISGHTALYWYRQSLGQGLEFLIYFQGNSAPDKSGLPSDRFSAERTGGSVSTLTIQRTQQEDSAVYLCASSLAAGQPQHFGDGTRLSIL.

This clone was picked up one time. This chain connects TRBV10-3 to TRBJ2-1; 11 bases agree with TRBD2. This CDR3 is 15 amino acids long. With 0 bases clipped from V and 9 bases from J, the junction kept 4 bases outside the gene matches. Germline V gene sequence: CDR1 ENHRY, CDR2 SYGVKD. CDR3 residues: CAISESLLAGVEQFF. The DNA for the CDR3 is TGTGCCATCAGTGAGTCTCTACTAGCGGGAGTTGAGCAGTTCTTC.

The chain has TRBV13 and TRBJ1-6, with D perhaps TRBD1 (6 bases). V lost 5 bases and J lost 3, with 11 bases in between. Germline lookup yields CDR1 PRHDT and CDR2 FYEKMQ (reference sequence). The CDR3 loop spans 15 amino acids. The CDR3 spells CASSTRTDYNSPLHF. In DNA, the CDR3 is TGTGCCAGCAGCACCAGGACAGACTATAATTCACCCCTCCACTTT.

This chain uses TRBV18 with TRBJ2-1; no firm D call. V was trimmed by 3 bases and J by 6 bases, leaving 15 bases between them. The CDR3 has 15 amino acids. Germline CDR1 KGHSH, CDR2 LQKENI. CDR3 sequence reads: CASSPSSSLPNEQFF. For the CDR3, the DNA is TGTGCCAGCTCACCTTCGAGTTCCCTCCCCAATGAGCAGTTCTTC.

The chain employs TRBV7-3 and TRBJ2-2; TRBD2 aligns across 8 bases. The CDR3 spans 16 residues. Germline-derived CDR1 and CDR2 are SGHTA and FQGTGA. The V gene end was trimmed by 5 bases and the J gene end by 4 bases; junction bases not matched to a gene: 9. The CDR3 spells CASSHGVAGSTGELFF. CDR3 in DNA: TGTGCCAGCAGCCACGGGGTAGCGGGATCCACCGGGGAGCTGTTTTTT.

The chain recombines TRBV6-4 with TRBJ2-3; 8 bases line up with TRBD1. The trim removed 4 bases at V and 13 bases at J, leaving 10 bases unmatched. Germline V gene lookup returns CDR1 MRHNA and CDR2 SNTAGT. This CDR3 has 13 amino acids. The CDR3, as DNA: TGTGCCAGCAGTGCCCGGACAGGGTACGGCAAGTATTTT. This sequence encodes CASSARTGYGKYF.

The rearrangement joins TRBV20-1 to TRBJ1-6; no definite D call. The CDR3 is 14 amino acids. Trimming left V 3 bases short and J 1 base short, with 7 bases between. CDR1 DFQATT and CDR2 SNEGSKA come from the germline V gene (reference sequence). For the CDR3, the DNA is TGCAGTGCTAGTAAACTTTCCTATAATTCACCCCTCCACTTT. The encoded protein is CSASKLSYNSPLHF.

This clone was found a few times. The CDR3 sequence: CASSQVVGEPGELFF. The DNA for the CDR3 is TGCGCCAGCAGCCAAGTTGTGGGAGAGCCCGGGGAGCTGTTTTTT. The chain uses TRBV4-3 and TRBJ2-2; possibly TRBD2 for D (5 bases). Trimming cost V 1 base and J 6 bases, with 12 bases left between them. There are 15 residues in the CDR3. Per germline, CDR1 LGHNA and CDR2 YSLEER.

The chain links TRBV7-3 to TRBJ2-1; D might be TRBD2 (5 bases). The CDR3 loop spans 16 amino acids. In germline, CDR1 is SGHTA, CDR2 FQGTGA. Trimming took off 2 bases at V and 5 bases at J, with 16 bases between the two ends. Here the CDR3 DNA reads TGTGCCAGCAGCTTATCTTCGAGGGAGTCGGACAATGAGCAGTTCTTC. It encodes CASSLSSRESDNEQFF.

The rearrangement joins TRBV4-3 to TRBJ2-7; 8 bases align to TRBD1. Per the germline V gene, CDR1 is LGHNA and CDR2 is YSLEER. This CDR3 comprises 16 residues. V lost 3 bases to trimming and J lost 4 bases; unmatched junction nucleotides: 11. CDR3 protein: CASSQVSGGGQYEQYF. The CDR3 DNA follows: TGCGCCAGCAGCCAGGTTTCAGGGGGCGGACAGTACGAGCAGTACTTC.

The chain carries TRBV6-5 and TRBJ1-4; possible D gene TRBD1, 6 bases. Deletions cut 5 bases from V and 6 bases from J, with 16 bases between. CDR3 length: 15 residues. The germline gives CDR1 MNHEY, CDR2 SVGAGI. CDR3 amino acids: CASSRKTGRYEKLFF. The CDR3 DNA reads TGTGCCAGCAGTCGTAAGACAGGACGCTATGAAAAACTGTTTTTT.

This chain links TRBV4-1 with TRBJ1-1, with D uncertain. The germline V gene encodes CDR1 MGHRA and CDR2 YSYEKL. The CDR3 length is 13 residues. V gave up 3 bases and J gave up 1 base, with 6 bases separating them. CDR3 region: CASSHPKNTEAFF. CDR3 nucleotide sequence: TGCGCCAGCAGCCACCCAAAGAACACTGAAGCTTTCTTT.

V is TRBV30 and J is TRBJ1-6; D remains ambiguous. V was clipped by 4 bases and J by 0 bases, with 7 bases between them. In germline, CDR1 is GTSNPN, CDR2 SVGIG (reference sequence). The CDR3 sequence is 14 residues long. CDR3 amino acids: CAWKPSSYNSPLHF. In DNA form, the CDR3 reads TGTGCCTGGAAGCCAAGCTCCTATAATTCACCCCTCCACTTT.

The gene calls are TRBV6-5 and TRBJ1-4; D is possibly TRBD1 (5 bases). Trimming shortened V by 8 bases and J by 8 bases, and 18 bases separated the two germline ends. The germline gives CDR1 MNHEY, CDR2 SVGAGI. The CDR3 is 14 residues long. The CDR3 region is CASGAVFYREKLFF. The CDR3 DNA sequence: TGTGCCAGCGGGGCGGTATTCTACCGAGAAAAACTGTTTTTT.

V usage is TRBV28 and J usage is TRBJ2-7; no reliable D call. The V and J ends lost 10 bases and 3 bases respectively, with 13 bases between them. Germline V CDR1 and CDR2: MDHEN, SYDVKM. This CDR3 contains 12 residues. CDR3 sequence: CATSLVGYEQYF. The DNA of the CDR3 is TGTGCCACCTCCCTGGTAGGCTACGAGCAGTACTTC. The full variable domain, completed using reference TRBV28 and TRBJ2-7, is DVKVTQSSRYLVKRTGEKVFLECVQDMDHENMFWYRQDPGLGLRLIYFSYDVKMKEKGDIPEGYSVSREKKERFSLILESASTNQTSMYLCATSLVGYEQYFGPGTRLTVT.

The chain employs TRBV15 and TRBJ2-7; D is unresolved. CDR1 and CDR2 (germline): LNHNV, YYDKDF (reference sequence). Trimming pared 1 base from V and 3 bases from J, leaving 4 bases between. The CDR3 runs 12 residues. CDR3 in amino acids: CATSRGYYEQYF. The CDR3 DNA reads TGTGCCACCAGCAGAGGGTACTACGAGCAGTACTTC.

The J gene is TRBJ1-1, the V gene TRBV4-1; the D is unclear. Germline assignment: CDR1 MGHRA and CDR2 YSYEKL. This CDR3 has 15 residues. V was cut by 1 base and J by 7 bases, with 16 bases left in between. CDR3 in amino acids: CASSQGKGVRHEAFF. The CDR3 nucleotides are TGCGCCAGCAGCCAAGGTAAGGGAGTGAGACATGAAGCTTTCTTT.

The chain joins TRBV28 to TRBJ1-2; a weak D match, TRBD1 (5 bases). The germline CDR1 and CDR2 sequences are MDHEN and SYDVKM. V was trimmed by 6 bases and J by 5 bases, leaving 16 bases between them. The CDR3 loop spans 14 amino acids. The CDR3 coding sequence is TGTGCCAGCAGCCCGGGACTGATACGGTATGGCTACACCTTC. It translates to CASSPGLIRYGYTF.

The chain carries TRBV19 and TRBJ1-1; TRBD1 matches 7 bases. J was trimmed by 1 base and V by 7 bases; bases with no gene match: 6. The length of the CDR3 is 14 residues. CDR1 and CDR2 (germline): LNHDA, SQIVND (reference sequence). CDR3 coding DNA: TGTGCCAGTACCAAATGGACAGGGAACACTGAAGCTTTCTTT. It codes for CASTKWTGNTEAFF.